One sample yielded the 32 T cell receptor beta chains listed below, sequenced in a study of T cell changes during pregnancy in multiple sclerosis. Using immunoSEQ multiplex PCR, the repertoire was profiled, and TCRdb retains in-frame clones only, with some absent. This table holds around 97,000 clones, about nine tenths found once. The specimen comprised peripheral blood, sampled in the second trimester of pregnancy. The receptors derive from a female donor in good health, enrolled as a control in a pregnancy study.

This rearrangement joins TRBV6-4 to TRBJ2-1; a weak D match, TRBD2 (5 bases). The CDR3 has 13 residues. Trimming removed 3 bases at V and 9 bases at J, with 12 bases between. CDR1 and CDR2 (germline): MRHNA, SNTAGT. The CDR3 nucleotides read TGTGCCAGCAGTGAAGGCAGCAGCGGTGAGCAGTTCTTC. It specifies CASSEGSSGEQFF.

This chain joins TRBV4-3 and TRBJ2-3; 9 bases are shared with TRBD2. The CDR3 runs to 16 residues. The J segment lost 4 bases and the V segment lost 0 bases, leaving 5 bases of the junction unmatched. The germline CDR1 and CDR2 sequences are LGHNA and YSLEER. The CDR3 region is CASSQEVAGEPDTQYF. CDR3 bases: TGCGCCAGCAGCCAAGAGGTAGCGGGAGAGCCAGATACGCAGTATTTT.

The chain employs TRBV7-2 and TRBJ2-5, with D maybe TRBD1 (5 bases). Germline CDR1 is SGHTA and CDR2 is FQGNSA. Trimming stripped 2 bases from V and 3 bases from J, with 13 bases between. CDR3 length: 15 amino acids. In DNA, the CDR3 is TGTGCCAGCAGCTTACGGCAGGGATGGGAAGAGACCCAGTACTTC. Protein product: CASSLRQGWEETQYF. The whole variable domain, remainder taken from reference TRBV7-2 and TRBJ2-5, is GAGVSQSPSNKVTEKGKDVELRCDPISGHTALYWYRQSLGQGLEFLIYFQGNSAPDKSGLPSDRFSAERTGGSVSTLTIQRTQQEDSAVYLCASSLRQGWEETQYFGPGTRLLVL.

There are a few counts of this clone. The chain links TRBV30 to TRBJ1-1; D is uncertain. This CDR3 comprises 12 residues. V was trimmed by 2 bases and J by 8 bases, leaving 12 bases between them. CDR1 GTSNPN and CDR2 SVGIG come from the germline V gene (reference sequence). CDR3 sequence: CAWSRVGGEAFF. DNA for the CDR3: TGTGCCTGGAGTAGGGTCGGCGGGGAAGCTTTCTTT.

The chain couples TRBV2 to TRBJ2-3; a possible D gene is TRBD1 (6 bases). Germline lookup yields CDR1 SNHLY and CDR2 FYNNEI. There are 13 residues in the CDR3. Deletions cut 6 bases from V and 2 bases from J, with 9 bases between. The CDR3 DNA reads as TGTGCCAGCAGCGACAGGTTCACAGATACGCAGTATTTT. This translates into CASSDRFTDTQYF.

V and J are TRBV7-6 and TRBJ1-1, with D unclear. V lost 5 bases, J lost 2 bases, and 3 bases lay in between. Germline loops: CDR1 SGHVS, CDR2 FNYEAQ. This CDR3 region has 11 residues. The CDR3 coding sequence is TGTGCCAGCAGCAGCAACACTGAAGCTTTCTTT. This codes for CASSSNTEAFF.

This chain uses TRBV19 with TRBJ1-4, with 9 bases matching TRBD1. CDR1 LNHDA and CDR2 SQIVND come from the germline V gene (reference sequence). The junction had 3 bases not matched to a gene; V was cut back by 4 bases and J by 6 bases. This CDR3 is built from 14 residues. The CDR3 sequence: CASSTQGAYEKLFF. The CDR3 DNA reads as TGTGCCAGTAGTACACAGGGGGCTTATGAAAAACTGTTTTTT.

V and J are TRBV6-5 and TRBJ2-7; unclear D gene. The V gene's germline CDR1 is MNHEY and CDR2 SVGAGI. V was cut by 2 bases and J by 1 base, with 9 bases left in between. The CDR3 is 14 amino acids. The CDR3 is CASSYTVDSYEQYF. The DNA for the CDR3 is TGTGCCAGCAGTTACACAGTAGATTCCTACGAGCAGTACTTC.

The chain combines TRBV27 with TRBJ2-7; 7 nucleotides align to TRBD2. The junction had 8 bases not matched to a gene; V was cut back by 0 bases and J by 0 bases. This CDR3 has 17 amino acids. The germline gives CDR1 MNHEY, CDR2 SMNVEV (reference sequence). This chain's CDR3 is CASSLSREKVSSYEQYF. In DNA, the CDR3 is TGTGCCAGCAGTTTATCGCGGGAGAAAGTTAGCTCCTACGAGCAGTACTTC.

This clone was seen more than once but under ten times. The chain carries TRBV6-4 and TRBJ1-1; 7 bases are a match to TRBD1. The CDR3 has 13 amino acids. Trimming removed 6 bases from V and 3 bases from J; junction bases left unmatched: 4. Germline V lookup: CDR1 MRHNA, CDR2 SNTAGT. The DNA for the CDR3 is TGTGCCAGCAGAGACAGGGAGGACACTGAAGCTTTCTTT. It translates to CASRDREDTEAFF.

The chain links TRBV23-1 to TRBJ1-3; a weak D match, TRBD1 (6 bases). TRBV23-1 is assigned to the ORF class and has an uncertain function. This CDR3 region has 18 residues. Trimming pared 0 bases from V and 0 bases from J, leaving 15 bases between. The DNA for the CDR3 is TGCGCCAGCAGTCAATCGGTCCCAGGACAGAGCTCTGGAAACACCATATATTTT. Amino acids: CASSQSVPGQSSGNTIYF.

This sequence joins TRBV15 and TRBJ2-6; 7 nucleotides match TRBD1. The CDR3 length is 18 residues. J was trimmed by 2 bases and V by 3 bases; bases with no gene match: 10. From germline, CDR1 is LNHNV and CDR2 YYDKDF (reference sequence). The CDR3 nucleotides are TGTGCCACCAGCAGGGAGCTAGGGGGCGGTCCTGGGGCCAACGTCCTGACTTTC. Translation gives CATSRELGGGPGANVLTF. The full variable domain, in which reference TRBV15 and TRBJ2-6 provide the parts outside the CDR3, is DAMVIQNPRYQVTQFGKPVTLSCSQTLNHNVMYWYQQKSSQAPKLLFHYYDKDFNNEADTPDNFQSRRPNTSFCFLDIRSPGLGDTAMYLCATSRELGGGPGANVLTFGAGSRLTVL.

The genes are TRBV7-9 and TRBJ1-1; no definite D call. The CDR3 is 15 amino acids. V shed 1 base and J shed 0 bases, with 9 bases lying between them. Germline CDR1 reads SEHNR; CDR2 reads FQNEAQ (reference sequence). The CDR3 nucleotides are TGTGCCAGCAGCTTAGGACTCCAGATGAACACTGAAGCTTTCTTT. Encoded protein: CASSLGLQMNTEAFF.

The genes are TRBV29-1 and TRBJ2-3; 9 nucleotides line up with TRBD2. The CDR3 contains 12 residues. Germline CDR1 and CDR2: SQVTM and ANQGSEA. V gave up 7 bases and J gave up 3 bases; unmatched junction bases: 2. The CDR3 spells CSGSGSTDTQYF. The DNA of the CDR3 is TGCAGCGGTAGCGGGAGTACAGATACGCAGTATTTT.

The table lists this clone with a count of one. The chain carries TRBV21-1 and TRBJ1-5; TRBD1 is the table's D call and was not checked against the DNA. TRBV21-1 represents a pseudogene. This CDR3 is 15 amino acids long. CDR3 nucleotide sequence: TGTGCCAGCAGCCAGGGGGGACAGCGGAATCAGCCCCAGCATTTT. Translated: CASSQGGQRNQPQHF.

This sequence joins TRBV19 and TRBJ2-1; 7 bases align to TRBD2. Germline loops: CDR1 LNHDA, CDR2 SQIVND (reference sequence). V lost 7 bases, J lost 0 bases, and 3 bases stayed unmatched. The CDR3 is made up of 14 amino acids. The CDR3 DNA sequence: TGTGCCAGTACTCAGCGGGACTCCTACAATGAGCAGTTCTTC. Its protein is CASTQRDSYNEQFF.

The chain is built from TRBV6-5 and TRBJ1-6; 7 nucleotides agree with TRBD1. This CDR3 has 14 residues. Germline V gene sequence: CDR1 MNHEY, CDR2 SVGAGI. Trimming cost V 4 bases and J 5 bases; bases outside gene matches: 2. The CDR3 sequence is CASSLTGDNSPLHF. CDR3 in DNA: TGTGCCAGCAGTTTAACAGGGGATAATTCACCCCTCCACTTT.

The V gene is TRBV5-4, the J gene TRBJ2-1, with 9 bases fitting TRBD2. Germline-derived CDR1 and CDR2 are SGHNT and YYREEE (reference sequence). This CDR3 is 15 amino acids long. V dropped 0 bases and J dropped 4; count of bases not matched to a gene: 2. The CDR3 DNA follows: TGTGCCAGCAGCTTGGCGACTAGCGGATACAATGAGCAGTTCTTC. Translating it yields CASSLATSGYNEQFF.

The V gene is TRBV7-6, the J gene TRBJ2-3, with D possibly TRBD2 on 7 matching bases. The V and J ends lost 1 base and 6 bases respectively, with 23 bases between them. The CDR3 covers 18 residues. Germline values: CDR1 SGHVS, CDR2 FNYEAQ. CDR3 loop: CASSLGERSAGAWDTQYF. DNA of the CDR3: TGTGCCAGCAGCTTAGGTGAAAGGTCTGCGGGGGCATGGGATACGCAGTATTTT.

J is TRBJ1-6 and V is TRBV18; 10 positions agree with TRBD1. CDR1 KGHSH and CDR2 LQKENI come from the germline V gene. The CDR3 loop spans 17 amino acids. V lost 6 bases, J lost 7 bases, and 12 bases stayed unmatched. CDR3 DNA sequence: TGTGCCAGCTCTTTTCTGGAAGGGGGACAGGGGAATTCACCCCTCCACTTT. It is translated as CASSFLEGGQGNSPLHF.

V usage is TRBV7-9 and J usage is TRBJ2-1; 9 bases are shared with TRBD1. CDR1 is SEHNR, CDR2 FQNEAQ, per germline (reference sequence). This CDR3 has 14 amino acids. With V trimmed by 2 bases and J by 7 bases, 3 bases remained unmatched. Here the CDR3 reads CASSLTGTGNEQFF. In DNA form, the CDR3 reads TGTGCCAGCAGCTTAACCGGGACAGGGAATGAGCAGTTCTTC.

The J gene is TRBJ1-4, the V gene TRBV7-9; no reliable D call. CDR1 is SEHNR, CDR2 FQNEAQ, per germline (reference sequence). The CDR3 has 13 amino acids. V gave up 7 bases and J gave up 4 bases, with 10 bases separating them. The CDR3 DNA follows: TGTGCCAGCATGATTGGAGTTAATGAAAAACTGTTTTTT. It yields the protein CASMIGVNEKLFF.

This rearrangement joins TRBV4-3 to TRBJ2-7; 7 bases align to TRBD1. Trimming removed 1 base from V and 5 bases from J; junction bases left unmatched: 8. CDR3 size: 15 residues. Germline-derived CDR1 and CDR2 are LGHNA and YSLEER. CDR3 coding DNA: TGCGCCAGCAGCCAAGGATCACAGGGGAACGACGAGCAGTACTTC. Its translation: CASSQGSQGNDEQYF.

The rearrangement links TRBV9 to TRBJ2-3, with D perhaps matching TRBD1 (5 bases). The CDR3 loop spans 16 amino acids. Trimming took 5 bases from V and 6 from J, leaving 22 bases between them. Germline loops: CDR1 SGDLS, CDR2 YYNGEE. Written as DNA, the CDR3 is TGTGCCAGCAGTAGGGGAAACTCCCCGGGCTTGGATACGCAGTATTTT. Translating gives CASSRGNSPGLDTQYF.

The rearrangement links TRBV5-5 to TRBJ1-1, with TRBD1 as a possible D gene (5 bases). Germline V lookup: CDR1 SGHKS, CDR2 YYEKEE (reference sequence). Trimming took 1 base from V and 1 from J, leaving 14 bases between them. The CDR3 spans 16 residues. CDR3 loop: CASSLLGGSENTEAFF. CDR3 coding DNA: TGTGCCAGCAGCTTGCTCGGGGGGTCAGAGAACACTGAAGCTTTCTTT.

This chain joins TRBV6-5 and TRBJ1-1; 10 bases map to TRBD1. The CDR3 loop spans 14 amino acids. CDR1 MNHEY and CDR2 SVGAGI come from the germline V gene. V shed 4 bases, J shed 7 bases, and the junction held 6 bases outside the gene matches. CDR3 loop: CASSFLDRGGEAFF. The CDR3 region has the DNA TGTGCCAGCAGTTTTTTGGACAGGGGGGGTGAAGCTTTCTTT.

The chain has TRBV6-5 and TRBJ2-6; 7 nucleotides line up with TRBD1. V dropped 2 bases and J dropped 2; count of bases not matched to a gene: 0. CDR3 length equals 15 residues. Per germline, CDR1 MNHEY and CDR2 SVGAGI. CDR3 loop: CASSYDRAGANVLTF. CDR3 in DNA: TGTGCCAGCAGTTACGACAGGGCTGGGGCCAACGTCCTGACTTTC.

The CDR3 DNA reads as TGTGCCAGCAGCTTGGGTCTAGCGGGAGTCTTCCACAATGAGCAGTTCTTC. Amino acids: CASSLGLAGVFHNEQFF. The chain links TRBV7-2 to TRBJ2-1; 10 positions agree with TRBD2. The germline gives CDR1 SGHTA, CDR2 FQGNSA. With V trimmed by 3 bases and J by 5 bases, 10 bases remained unmatched. The CDR3 spans 17 residues.

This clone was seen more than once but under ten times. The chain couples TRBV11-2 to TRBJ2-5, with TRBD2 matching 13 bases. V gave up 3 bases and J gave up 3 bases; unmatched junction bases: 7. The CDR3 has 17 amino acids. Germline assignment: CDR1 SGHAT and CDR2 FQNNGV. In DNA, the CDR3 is TGTGCCAGCAGCTTCGCTGGGACTAGCGGGATTAAAGAGACCCAGTACTTC. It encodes CASSFAGTSGIKETQYF.

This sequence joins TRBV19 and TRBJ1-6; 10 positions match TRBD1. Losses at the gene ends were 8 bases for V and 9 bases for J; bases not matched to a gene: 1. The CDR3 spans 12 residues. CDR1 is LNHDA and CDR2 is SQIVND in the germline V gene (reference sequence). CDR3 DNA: TGTGCCAGTGGGGACAGGGGTTCACCCCTCCACTTT. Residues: CASGDRGSPLHF.

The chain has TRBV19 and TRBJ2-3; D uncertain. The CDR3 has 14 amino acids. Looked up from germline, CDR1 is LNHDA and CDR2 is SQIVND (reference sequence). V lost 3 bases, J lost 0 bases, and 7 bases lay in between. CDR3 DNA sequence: TGTGCCAGTAGTATGTTTCAGAGCACAGATACGCAGTATTTT. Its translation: CASSMFQSTDTQYF.

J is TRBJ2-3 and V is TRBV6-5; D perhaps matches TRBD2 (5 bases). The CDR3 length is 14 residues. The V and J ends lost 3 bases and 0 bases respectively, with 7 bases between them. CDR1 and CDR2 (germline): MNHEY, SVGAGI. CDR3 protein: CASSYEGSTDTQYF. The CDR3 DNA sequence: TGTGCCAGCAGTTATGAGGGAAGCACAGATACGCAGTATTTT.